The T cell receptor (beta chain) under discussion was sequenced for a study of T cells in Graves' hyperthyroidism and ophthalmopathy (dated by TCRdb to between 2018 and 2021). Regarding the complete study: Peripheral blood was sampled at the time of initial diagnosis, prior to any treatment. To identify distinguishing TCR V-J signatures, a discovery cohort of around 100 patients was used, comprising 43 with Graves' ophthalmopathy and 55 to 65 with stable Graves' hyperthyroidism. Prospective prediction of ophthalmopathy was tested in an independent validation cohort of fewer than 20 hyperthyroidism patients and 17 patients who later progressed to ophthalmopathy. The 95 to 100 discovery patients were randomly divided into training and test sets at a 7:3 ratio. In addition, the study compared T-cell repertoires in thyroid tissue and in blood from roughly 6 Graves' hyperthyroidism patients. After blood sampling, hyperthyroidism patients were treated with methimazole at a starting dose of 30 mg daily, and ophthalmopathy patients were treated with high-dose intravenous methylprednisolone. The paper describes TCR Vbeta CDR3 sequencing of 135 peripheral blood samples, made up of 43 ophthalmopathy patients, over 70 hyperthyroidism patients and about 17 progressor patients. Study-wide findings and limitations: Sample size was not statistically predetermined, and blinding of investigators to group allocation was not performed. In cross-validation, a model built on a 13 V-J signature told ophthalmopathy apart from stable hyperthyroidism with under 90% sensitivity and roughly 81% specificity, and in testing the same model reached 80%/75%. In validation, the model predicted progression to ophthalmopathy with 65% to 71% sensitivity and approximately 72% specificity, a median of 6.5 months before onset. Blood samples also contained most of the expanded thyroid clonotypes (frequency above 0.001), which suggests that blood repertoires may reflect thyroid immune responses.

The hyperthyroidism patients were between 18 and 65 years old and newly diagnosed, with a disease duration of less than 2 months. Exclusion was applied to patients with uncontrolled infections, other autoimmune diseases, pregnancy or lactation. Diagnoses were based on clinical symptoms, serum thyroxine and TRAb, thyroid ultrasound and orbital computed tomography. For progressor patients, blood was drawn at the first diagnosis of hyperthyroidism, before any ophthalmopathy symptoms had appeared. PBMCs were separated from roughly 9.6 ml of fresh peripheral blood using Ficoll-Paque density gradient centrifugation. Progressor patients were initially diagnosed with Graves' hyperthyroidism and developed ophthalmopathy during follow-up. Trizol reagent was used to extract total RNA, and RNA quality was then checked on an Agilent 2100 Bioanalyzer. A remark on this clonotype: Its antigen target is currently unknown. Base qualities are not at hand, and no much larger clone is one base apart.

The TCR beta CDR3 regions were amplified from RNA transcripts. The first round of RT-PCR for the TCR CDR3 was performed with the HTBI primer set and the Qiagen OneStep RT-PCR kit. Libraries were constructed in a second round of multiplex PCR, after which size selection and purification were carried out. Sequencing of the libraries was done on an Illumina HiSeq2000 using paired-end 100 bp reads. On the study's bioinformatics: SOAPnuke was used to process the raw data, throwing out any read that contained adapters or uncalled bases, had a mean Phred below 15, or lacked an exact constant-primer or identifier match. High-quality paired reads were merged with COPE v1.2.5, and unique nucleotide sequences were defined as clonotypes. MiTCR v1.1 was used to align clonotypes to the IMGT TRBV, TRBD and TRBJ reference segments. Analysis was restricted to V-J combinations with a frequency above 0.0001, which covered roughly 99% of repertoires. A TCS score was defined as the ratio of F50 (clonal expansion) to E x V (chaos), with BLOSUM62-based TCRdist applied between CDR3 peptides within each V-J. Welch's t-statistics and random forest reduced roughly 540 V-J features to 13, which were used in a naive Bayes classifier (R e1071). TCRdb applied fastp at Q25 and MiXCR to the public reads, then kept only in-frame beta chains. Each record represents a unique CDR3 protein, reported with the most common genes and DNA among its rows. None of the V and J calls come from the authors' own analysis; TCRdb made them. The sample table records around 300,000 distinct CDR3 sequences; 25% to 30% of these occur just once. Of the sample, about 30% is held by the ten largest clones.

Counted from cysteine to phenylalanine, this CDR3 has 13 amino acids. Only the CDR3 part of the read is kept: 39 bases, read in frame from the first base. Deletion took 6 bases off V and 6 bases off J, with a span of 15 bases between the germline ends. CDR1 DFQATT and CDR2 SNEGSKA were looked up in the germline V gene (reference sequence). The chain couples TRBV20-1 to TRBJ2-4; the D match is possibly TRBD1 or TRBD2, with 5 bases aligned in each. Material: blood. This sequence was found in a middle-aged man with Graves' hyperthyroidism that later progressed to Graves' ophthalmopathy. The bases are TGCAGTGCCGTGAGAAATGGGGGAAACATTCAGTACTTC. This encodes CSAVRNGGNIQYF.